The present TCR beta chain was sequenced within a study of PD-1 blockade in classical Hodgkin lymphoma. About the study: Administration of nivolumab to patients was at 3 mg/kg intravenously every 2 weeks. Study-wide results and limits: Complete responders had baseline diversity similar to newly diagnosed patients.

The sample's time point: cycle 4 day 1 (C4D1), after five to seven weeks of nivolumab. There was relapse after autologous stem cell transplantation in every patient, and there was variation in brentuximab vedotin exposure. Negative selection with magnetic separation was used to purify CD4+ T cells from thawed PBMCs. Comments on this clone: No antigen is known for it.

Sequenced by immunoSEQ multiplex PCR; TCRdb stores in-frame clones only, minus some. The sample shows around 27,000 clones, approximately 85% of them seen only once. The sequenced sample was CD4+ T cells from blood, obtained before the fourth cycle of nivolumab. The sequence came from a human donor with classical Hodgkin lymphoma.

CDR3 protein: CASSFDTEETQYF. The CDR3 DNA is TGTGCCAGCAGCTTTGACACCGAAGAGACCCAGTACTTC. The chain uses TRBV7-9 and TRBJ2-5, with D hard to call. The CDR3 has 13 residues. Trimming pared 3 bases from V and 3 bases from J, leaving 8 bases between. Germline loops: CDR1 SEHNR, CDR2 FQNEAQ (reference sequence).